The 12 T cell receptor beta chains presented below share a single source sample, sequenced in a study of blood T cell repertoires in COVID-19. Produced via immunoSEQ multiplex PCR; TCRdb's table is partial and in-frame only. The sample has about 240,000 clones, about 80% seen once. The sequenced material came from peripheral blood. Receptors were obtained from a man younger than 45 who had recovered from COVID-19.

The J gene is TRBJ1-2, the V gene TRBV15, with 9 nucleotides matching TRBD1. CDR1 LNHNV and CDR2 YYDKDF come from the germline V gene (reference sequence). This CDR3 is built from 15 residues. The V segment lost 0 bases and the J segment 1 base; nucleotides outside the gene matches: 0. This CDR3 is CATSREDRGNYGYTF. The DNA of the CDR3 is TGTGCCACCAGCAGAGAGGACAGGGGTAACTATGGCTACACCTTC.

CDR3 amino acids: CASSPNSNQPQHF. CDR3 in DNA: TGTGCCAGCAGCCCAAATAGCAATCAGCCCCAGCATTTT. The chain has TRBV7-2 and TRBJ1-5; D is unresolved. Trimming took 5 bases from V and 0 from J, leaving 5 bases between them. CDR1 is SGHTA and CDR2 is FQGNSA in the germline V gene. CDR3 length equals 13 residues.

The chain uses TRBV28 and TRBJ1-1; 8 bases are shared with TRBD1. J lost 3 bases, V lost 6 bases, and 3 bases had no gene match. CDR1 MDHEN and CDR2 SYDVKM come from the germline V gene. This CDR3 region has 13 residues. The CDR3 loop reads CASRKQGDTEAFF. CDR3 nucleotide sequence: TGTGCCAGCAGGAAACAGGGGGACACTGAAGCTTTCTTT.

The gene calls are TRBV2 and TRBJ2-1; 10 positions agree with TRBD1. The CDR3 contains 15 residues. After removal of 10 bases from V and 2 bases from J, the junction contained 8 bases not matched to a gene. Germline V gives CDR1 SNHLY, CDR2 FYNNEI. The CDR3 is CATGKDRGTYNEQFF. The CDR3 coding sequence is TGTGCCACCGGAAAGGACAGGGGGACCTACAATGAGCAGTTCTTC.

This rearrangement joins TRBV7-3 to TRBJ2-6, with a weak D call TRBD1 (6 bases). This CDR3 is 15 amino acids long. Trimming pared 4 bases from V and 0 bases from J, leaving 7 bases between. Germline loops: CDR1 SGHTA, CDR2 FQGTGA. The CDR3 region is CASSSDSSGANVLTF. The CDR3 DNA reads as TGTGCCAGCAGCTCGGACAGCTCTGGGGCCAACGTCCTGACTTTC.

The chain links TRBV6-5 to TRBJ1-1; D possibly corresponds to TRBD1 (6 bases). The CDR3 loop spans 15 amino acids. In germline, CDR1 is MNHEY, CDR2 SVGAGI. V was cut by 6 bases and J by 1 base, with 15 bases left in between. CDR3 in DNA: TGTGCCAGCAGGACCCCAGGGGCCGCGAACACTGAAGCTTTCTTT. This gives the protein CASRTPGAANTEAFF.

This clone occurred once. The chain carries TRBV21-1 and TRBJ2-5; the table calls TRBD2, which could not be checked here. TRBV21-1 represents a pseudogene. CDR3 length equals 16 residues. In DNA form, the CDR3 reads TGTGCCAGCAGCCCGAAGGGTTGGGAGTCGGGTGAGACCCAGTACTTC. This gives the protein CASSPKGWESGETQYF.

CDR3 residues: CASSQDVRVYTEAFF. Here the CDR3 DNA reads TGTGCCAGCAGCCAAGATGTCAGGGTCTACACTGAAGCTTTCTTT. The chain has TRBV14 and TRBJ1-1; tentatively, D is TRBD1 (5 bases). The CDR3 length is 15 residues. Germline V gives CDR1 SGHDN, CDR2 FVKESK. The V end lost 0 bases, the J end lost 3 bases, and 11 bases lay between the germline ends.

J is TRBJ1-4 and V is TRBV9; D possibly corresponds to TRBD1 (6 bases). Trimming left V 3 bases short and J 0 bases short, with 12 bases between. Germline V gene lookup returns CDR1 SGDLS and CDR2 YYNGEE. The CDR3 runs to 16 residues. CDR3 in DNA: TGTGCCAGCAGCGCGGGACACCAAGCAACTAATGAAAAACTGTTTTTT. Translation gives CASSAGHQATNEKLFF.

The rearrangement links TRBV28 to TRBJ1-5; unclear D gene. In germline, CDR1 is MDHEN, CDR2 SYDVKM. This CDR3 is built from 15 residues. V lost 5 bases and J lost 4, with 15 bases in between. The chain's CDR3 is CASSPAQMRNQPQHF. The CDR3 DNA reads as TGTGCCAGCAGTCCTGCGCAGATGAGGAATCAGCCCCAGCATTTT.

Concerning this clone itself: Additional DNA sequences in this sample encode the identical CDR3. The V and J genes are TRBV7-3 and TRBJ2-5; D not certain. The CDR3 runs 13 residues. Between the trimmed V and J ends, which lost 3 bases and 5 bases, there was a span of 10 bases. CDR1 is SGHTA, CDR2 FQGTGA, per germline. The CDR3 nucleotides read TGTGCCAGCAGCTTGGGCCCCCGGGAGACCCAGTACTTC. This codes for CASSLGPRETQYF.

The chain employs TRBV6-5 and TRBJ2-6; D may be TRBD2 (5 bases). This CDR3 has 15 amino acids. The V and J ends lost 6 bases and 0 bases respectively, with 9 bases between them. Germline loops: CDR1 MNHEY, CDR2 SVGAGI. In DNA form, the CDR3 reads TGTGCCAGCAGACCCCGGGGCTCTGGGGCCAACGTCCTGACTTTC. Translated, it gives CASRPRGSGANVLTF.